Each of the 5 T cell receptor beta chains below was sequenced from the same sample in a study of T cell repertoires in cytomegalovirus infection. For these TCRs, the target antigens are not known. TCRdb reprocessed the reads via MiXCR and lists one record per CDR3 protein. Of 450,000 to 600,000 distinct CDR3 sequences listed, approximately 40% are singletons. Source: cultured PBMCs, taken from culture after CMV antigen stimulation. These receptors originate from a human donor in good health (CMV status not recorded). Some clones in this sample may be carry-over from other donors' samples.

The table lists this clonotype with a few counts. CDR3 region: CASSLDENEQFF. In nucleotides, the CDR3 is TGTGCCAGCAGCTTAGATGAGAATGAGCAGTTCTTC. The chain uses TRBV7-9 and TRBJ2-1; D remains ambiguous. Germline V gene sequence: CDR1 SEHNR, CDR2 FQNEAQ (reference sequence). The CDR3 contains 12 residues. V lost 1 base and J lost 7, with 5 bases in between.

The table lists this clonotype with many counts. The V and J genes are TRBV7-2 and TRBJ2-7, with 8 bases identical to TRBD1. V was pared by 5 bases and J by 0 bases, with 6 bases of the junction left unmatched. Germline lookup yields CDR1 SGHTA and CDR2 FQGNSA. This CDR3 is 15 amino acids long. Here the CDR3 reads CASSPTGGSSYEQYF. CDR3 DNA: TGTGCCAGCAGCCCCACAGGGGGGAGCTCCTACGAGCAGTACTTC.

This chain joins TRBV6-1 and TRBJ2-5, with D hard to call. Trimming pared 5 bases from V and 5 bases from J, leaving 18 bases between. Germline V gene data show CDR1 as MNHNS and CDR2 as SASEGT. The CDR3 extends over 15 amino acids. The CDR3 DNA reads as TGTGCCAGCAGTTACGGGCGAGCAGGCCGGGAGACCCAGTACTTC. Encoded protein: CASSYGRAGRETQYF.

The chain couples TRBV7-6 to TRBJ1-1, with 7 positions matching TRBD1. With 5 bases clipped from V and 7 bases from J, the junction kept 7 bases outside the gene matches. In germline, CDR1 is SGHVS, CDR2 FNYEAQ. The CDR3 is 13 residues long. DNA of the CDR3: TGTGCCAGCAGCCCGAAGACAGGGCATGAAGCTTTCTTT. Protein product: CASSPKTGHEAFF.

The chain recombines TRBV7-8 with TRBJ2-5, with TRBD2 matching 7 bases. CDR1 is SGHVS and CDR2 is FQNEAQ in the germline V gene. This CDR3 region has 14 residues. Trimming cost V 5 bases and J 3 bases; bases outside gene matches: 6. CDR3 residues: CASSRPSGEETQYF. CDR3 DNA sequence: TGTGCCAGCAGCCGCCCTAGCGGCGAAGAGACCCAGTACTTC. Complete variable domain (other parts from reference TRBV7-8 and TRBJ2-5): GAGVSQSPRYKVAKRGQDVALRCDPISGHVSLFWYQQALGQGPEFLTYFQNEAQLDKSGLPSDRFFAERPEGSVSTLKIQRTQQEDSAVYLCASSRPSGEETQYFGPGTRLLVL.